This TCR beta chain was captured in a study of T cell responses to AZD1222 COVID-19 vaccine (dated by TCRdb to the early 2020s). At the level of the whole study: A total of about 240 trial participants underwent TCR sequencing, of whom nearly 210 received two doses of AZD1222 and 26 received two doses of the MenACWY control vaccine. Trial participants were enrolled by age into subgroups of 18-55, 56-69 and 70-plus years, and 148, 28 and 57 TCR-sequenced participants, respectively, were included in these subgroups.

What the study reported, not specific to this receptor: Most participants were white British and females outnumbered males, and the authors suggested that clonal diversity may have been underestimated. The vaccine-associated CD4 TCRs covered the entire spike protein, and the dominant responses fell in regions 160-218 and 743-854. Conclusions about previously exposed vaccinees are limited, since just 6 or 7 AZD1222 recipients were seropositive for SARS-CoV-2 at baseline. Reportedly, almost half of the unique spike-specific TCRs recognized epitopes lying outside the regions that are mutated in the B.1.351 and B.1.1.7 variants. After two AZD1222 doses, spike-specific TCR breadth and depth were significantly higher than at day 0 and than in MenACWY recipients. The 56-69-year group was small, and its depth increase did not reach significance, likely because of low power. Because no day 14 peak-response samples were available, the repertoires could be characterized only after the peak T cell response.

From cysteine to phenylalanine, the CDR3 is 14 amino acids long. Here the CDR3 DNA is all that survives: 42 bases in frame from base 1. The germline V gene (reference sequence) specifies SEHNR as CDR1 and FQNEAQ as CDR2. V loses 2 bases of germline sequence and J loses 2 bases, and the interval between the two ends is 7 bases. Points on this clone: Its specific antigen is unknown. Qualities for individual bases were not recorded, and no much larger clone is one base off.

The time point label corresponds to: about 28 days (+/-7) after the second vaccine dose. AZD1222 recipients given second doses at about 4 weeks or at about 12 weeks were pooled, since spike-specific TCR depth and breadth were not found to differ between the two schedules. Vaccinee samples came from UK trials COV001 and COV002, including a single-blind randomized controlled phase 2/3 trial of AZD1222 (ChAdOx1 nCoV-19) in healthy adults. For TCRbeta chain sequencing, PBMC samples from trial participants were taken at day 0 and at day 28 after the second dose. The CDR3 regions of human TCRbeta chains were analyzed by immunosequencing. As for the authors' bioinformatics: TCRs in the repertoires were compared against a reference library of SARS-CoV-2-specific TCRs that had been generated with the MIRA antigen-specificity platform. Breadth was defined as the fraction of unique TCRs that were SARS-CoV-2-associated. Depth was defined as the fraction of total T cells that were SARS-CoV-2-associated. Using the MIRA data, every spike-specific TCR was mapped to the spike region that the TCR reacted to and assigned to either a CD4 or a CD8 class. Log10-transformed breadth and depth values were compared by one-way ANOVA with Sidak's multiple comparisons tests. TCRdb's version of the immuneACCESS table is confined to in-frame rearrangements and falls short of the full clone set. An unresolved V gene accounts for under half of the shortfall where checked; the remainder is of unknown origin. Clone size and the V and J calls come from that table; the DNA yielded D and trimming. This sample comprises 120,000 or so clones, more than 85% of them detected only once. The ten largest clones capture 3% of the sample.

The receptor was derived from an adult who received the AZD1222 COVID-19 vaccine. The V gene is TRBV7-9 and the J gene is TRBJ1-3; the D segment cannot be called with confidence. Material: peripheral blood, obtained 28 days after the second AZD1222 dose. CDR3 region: CASSLSQAGNTIYF. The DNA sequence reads TGTGCCAGCAGCTTATCCCAGGCTGGAAACACCATATATTTT.